This TCR beta chain was documented in a study of cytomegalovirus exposure and HLA in healthy donors. Overall study results and limits: Immune exposure information comprised only CMV serostatus. Later on, an analysis tied roughly 17,000 TCR beta sequences to HLA alleles at 0.05 false discovery rate.

To note about this clone: Its antigen is unknown.

Germline V CDR1 and CDR2: KGHSH, LQKENI. CDR3 length equals 16 residues. Trimming took 2 bases from V and 6 from J; bases not matched to a gene: 6. Primers included in the PCR were 60 Vbeta and 13 Jbeta primers. Sequencing used immunoSEQ multiplex PCR; TCRdb keeps in-frame clones, though not all of them. The sample holds fewer than 150,000 clones, around 74% seen once. This sequence joins TRBV18 and TRBJ1-6; 8 bases agree with TRBD1. The clonotype comes from a young man in good health and CMV-seronegative. Sequencing input: PBMCs. The CDR3 nucleotides read TGTGCCAGCTCACCAAGGCGGACAGGGAGTAATTCACCCCTCCACTTT. It is translated as CASSPRRTGSNSPLHF.